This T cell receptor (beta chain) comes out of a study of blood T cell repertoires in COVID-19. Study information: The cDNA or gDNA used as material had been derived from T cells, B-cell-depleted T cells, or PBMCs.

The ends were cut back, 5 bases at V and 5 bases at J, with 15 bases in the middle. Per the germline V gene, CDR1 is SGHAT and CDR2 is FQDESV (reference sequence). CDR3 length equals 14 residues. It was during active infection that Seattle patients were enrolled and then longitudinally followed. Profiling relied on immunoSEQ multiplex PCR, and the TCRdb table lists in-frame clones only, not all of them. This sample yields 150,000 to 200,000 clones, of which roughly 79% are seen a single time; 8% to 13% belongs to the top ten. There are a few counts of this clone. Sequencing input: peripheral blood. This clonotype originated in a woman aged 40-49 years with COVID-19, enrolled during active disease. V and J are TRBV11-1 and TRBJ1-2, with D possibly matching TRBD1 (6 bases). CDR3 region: CASSTRQEPYGYTF. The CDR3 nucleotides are TGTGCCAGCAGCACGCGACAGGAGCCTTATGGCTACACCTTC.